Only a few counts were recorded for the clone carrying this T cell receptor beta chain. Its cognate antigen is unknown. The sample belongs to a study of tumor-infiltrating lymphocytes in localized non-small cell lung cancer. Background on the study: Several tumor histologies, both smoking statuses, and some post-neoadjuvant chemotherapy samples were included. Study findings and constraints: Immunotypes IM1 and IM2 had similar TCR-derived T-cell fractions. Not all patients were TCR sequenced, owing to tissue quantity. Technical variation could not be separated from intratumor heterogeneity here.

CDR3 length equals 15 residues. Per the germline V gene, CDR1 is SGHTA and CDR2 is FQGNSA. V was pared by 2 bases and J by 1 base, with 11 bases between. The data were produced by immunoSEQ multiplex PCR, yet TCRdb's version contains in-frame clones alone and is incomplete. The sample contains thousands of clones, around 64% of which appear only once. The receptor comes from a human donor with non-small cell lung cancer. Sequenced input: uninvolved lung tissue not adjacent to the tumor. The rearrangement joins TRBV7-2 to TRBJ1-1; tentative D call: TRBD1 (6 bases). In DNA, the CDR3 is TGTGCCAGCAGCTTAACGGTGACAGGGAACACTGAAGCTTTCTTT. Residues: CASSLTVTGNTEAFF.